This entry describes one TCR beta chain. Exposed enrollees had met someone with a PCR-confirmed or clinician-diagnosed COVID-19 case at some point within the 2 weeks before study entry. Germline CDR1 and CDR2: MNHEY and SVGAGI. The CDR3 has 15 amino acids. V trimming: 0 bases; J trimming: 3 bases; junction bases outside the gene matches: 1. Clones were sequenced by immunoSEQ multiplex PCR, and TCRdb holds only the in-frame ones, with some missing. The sample contains some 290,000 clones, roughly nine tenths of which appear only once. The data derive from a study of blood T cell repertoires in COVID-19. Study overall: COVID-19 samples from acute and convalescent phases originated in the United States, Italy and Spain. T cells, B-cell-depleted T cells, or PBMCs provided the cDNA or gDNA that served as material.

The sequencing sample was made of PBMCs or T cells enriched from blood (not recorded which). The TCR sequence derives from a woman aged 30 to 39 who had been exposed to COVID-19. The genes are TRBV6-5 and TRBJ1-2, with 10 bases matching TRBD1. The chain's CDR3 is CASSYSTGGYYGYTF. CDR3 DNA: TGTGCCAGCAGTTACTCGACAGGGGGCTACTATGGCTACACCTTC.